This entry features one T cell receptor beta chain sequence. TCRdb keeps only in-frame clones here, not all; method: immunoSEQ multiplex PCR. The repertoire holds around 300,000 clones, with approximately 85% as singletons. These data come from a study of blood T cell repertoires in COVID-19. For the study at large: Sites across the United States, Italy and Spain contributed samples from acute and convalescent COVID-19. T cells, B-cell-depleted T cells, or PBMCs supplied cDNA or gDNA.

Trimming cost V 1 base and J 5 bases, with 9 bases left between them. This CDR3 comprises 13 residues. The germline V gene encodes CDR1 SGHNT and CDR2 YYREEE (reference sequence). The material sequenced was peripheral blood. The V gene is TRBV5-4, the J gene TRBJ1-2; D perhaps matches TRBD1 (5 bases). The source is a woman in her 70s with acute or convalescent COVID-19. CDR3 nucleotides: TGTGCCAGCAGCTTGTCGGGGGAGTATGGCTACACCTTC. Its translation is CASSLSGEYGYTF.